The 17 T cell receptor beta chains in this list originate from one sample, sequenced in a study of blood T cell repertoires in COVID-19. TCRdb keeps only in-frame clones here, not all; method: immunoSEQ multiplex PCR. The table shows around 150,000 clones, with roughly 84% occurring only once. The specimen was peripheral blood. Every receptor here comes from a man between 65 and 79 years old with acute or convalescent COVID-19.

The chain is built from TRBV2 and TRBJ1-1; a possible D gene is TRBD1 (6 bases). Between the trimmed V and J ends, which lost 5 bases and 0 bases, there was a span of 22 bases. Germline V gene lookup returns CDR1 SNHLY and CDR2 FYNNEI. The CDR3 is made up of 18 amino acids. The CDR3 bases are TGTGCCAGCAGTCAGGGGCCCTTCTCGCGGAGCCTGAACACTGAAGCTTTCTTT. Its translation: CASSQGPFSRSLNTEAFF.

The chain uses TRBV21-1 and TRBJ1-4; the table's D gene call, TRBD1, was not cross checked with the DNA. TRBV21-1 is tagged as a pseudogene. The length of the CDR3 is 14 residues. The CDR3 DNA reads TGTGCCAGACCAACGAACAGGGGGGGTGAAAAACTGTTTTTT. It encodes CARPTNRGGEKLFF.

The rearrangement joins TRBV12-3 or TRBV12-4 to TRBJ1-2, with 7 bases identical to TRBD1. There are 13 residues in the CDR3. With V trimmed by 6 bases and J by 2 bases, 3 bases remained unmatched. CDR3 residues: CASSQGQNYGYTF. CDR3 nucleotide sequence: TGTGCCAGCAGCCAGGGACAGAACTATGGCTACACCTTC.

J is TRBJ1-4 and V is TRBV5-1; the D is unclear. Germline V CDR1 and CDR2: SGHRS, YFSETQ. The CDR3 length is 15 residues. Trimming removed 7 bases at V and 8 bases at J, with 21 bases between. CDR3 amino acids: CASSPARNSGEKLFF. The CDR3 DNA reads as TGCGCCAGCTCCCCCGCGAGGAATAGTGGCGAAAAACTGTTTTTT.

The V call is TRBV28, the J call TRBJ1-2; maybe TRBD1 (6 bases). The V end lost 7 bases, the J end lost 0 bases, and 18 bases lay between the germline ends. Germline values: CDR1 MDHEN, CDR2 SYDVKM. The CDR3 length is 16 residues. CDR3 residues: CASTPQLGGANYGYTF. CDR3 in DNA: TGTGCCAGCACCCCCCAGCTAGGGGGAGCTAACTATGGCTACACCTTC.

J is TRBJ2-7 and V is TRBV5-1; TRBD1 matches 7 bases. The germline V gene has CDR1 SGHRS and CDR2 YFSETQ. Trimming at V came to 4 bases and at J to 2 bases, leaving 6 bases not matched to a gene. The CDR3 spans 14 residues. CDR3 sequence: CASSLEGTAYEQYF. As DNA, the CDR3 is TGCGCCAGCAGCCTGGAAGGGACAGCCTACGAGCAGTACTTC.

The V gene is TRBV19, the J gene TRBJ1-5, with 7 positions matching TRBD1. The CDR3 covers 13 residues. The V and J ends lost 5 bases and 7 bases, in that order; junction bases with no gene match: 5. CDR1 and CDR2 (germline): LNHDA, SQIVND (reference sequence). CDR3 coding DNA: TGTGCCAGTAGTCAGGACAGGACCCAGCCCCAGCATTTT. Its translation is CASSQDRTQPQHF.

The V and J genes are TRBV19 and TRBJ2-2, with 11 positions matching TRBD1. The CDR3 runs to 14 residues. Germline CDR1 reads LNHDA; CDR2 reads SQIVND (reference sequence). V lost 5 bases and J lost 6; bases outside the gene matches: 2. The CDR3 loop reads CASSPGQGAGELFF. CDR3 coding DNA: TGTGCCAGTAGTCCGGGACAGGGGGCCGGGGAGCTGTTTTTT.

This chain uses TRBV3-1 (or the pseudogene TRBV3-2) with TRBJ1-3; no definite D call. The CDR3 loop spans 13 amino acids. Looked up from germline, CDR1 is LGHDT and CDR2 is YNNKEL (reference sequence). Deletions cut 9 bases from V and 2 bases from J, with 11 bases between. As DNA, the CDR3 is TGTGCCAGTGCCCTAGAGCCTGGAAACACCATATATTTT. It codes for CASALEPGNTIYF.

The V call is TRBV7-9, the J call TRBJ1-6, with 7 nucleotides matching TRBD1. Per germline, CDR1 SEHNR and CDR2 FQNEAQ (reference sequence). This CDR3 is built from 16 residues. After removal of 0 bases from V and 7 bases from J, the junction contained 6 bases not matched to a gene. For the CDR3, the DNA is TGTGCCAGCAGCTTAGCGGGGGGACAGACAAATTCACCCCTCCACTTT. Translation: CASSLAGGQTNSPLHF.

V gene TRBV5-1 combines with J gene TRBJ2-2; TRBD1 matches at 7 bases. Germline loops: CDR1 SGHRS, CDR2 YFSETQ. Unmatched junction bases numbered 3, after V lost 0 bases and J lost 7 bases. This CDR3 spans 14 amino acids. CDR3: CASSLGQGIGELFF. CDR3 DNA sequence: TGCGCCAGCAGCTTGGGACAGGGTATCGGGGAGCTGTTTTTT.

The V and J genes are TRBV4-1 and TRBJ2-1; TRBD1 is a possible D gene (7 bases). V was trimmed by 0 bases and J by 7 bases, leaving 19 bases between them. Germline V CDR1 and CDR2: MGHRA, YSYEKL. CDR3 length: 17 amino acids. Here the CDR3 DNA reads TGCGCCAGCAGCCAAGACAGTCCAGGGGGGTGGTCTAATGAGCAGTTCTTC. It encodes CASSQDSPGGWSNEQFF.

This chain uses TRBV19 with TRBJ2-1; 10 bases map to TRBD2. CDR1 is LNHDA, CDR2 SQIVND, per germline (reference sequence). The CDR3 loop spans 17 amino acids. V lost 3 bases to trimming and J lost 9 bases; unmatched junction nucleotides: 14. The CDR3 here is CASSIGLNSGRSPEQFF. Written as DNA, the CDR3 is TGTGCCAGTAGTATCGGATTAAATAGCGGGAGGTCCCCTGAGCAGTTCTTC.

The chain has TRBV29-1 and TRBJ2-7, with D perhaps TRBD1 (6 bases). CDR3 length: 14 amino acids. V was trimmed by 6 bases and J by 6 bases, leaving 21 bases between them. Germline V gives CDR1 SQVTM, CDR2 ANQGSEA. As DNA, the CDR3 is TGCAGCGTCATCCCGTCAGGGGTAAGGAGCGAGCAGTACTTC. Translated: CSVIPSGVRSEQYF.

The V gene is TRBV4-1, the J gene TRBJ2-7, with 10 bases identical to TRBD1. Germline V gives CDR1 MGHRA, CDR2 YSYEKL. This CDR3 comprises 15 residues. The V segment lost 1 base and the J segment 7 bases; nucleotides outside the gene matches: 7. Written as DNA, the CDR3 is TGCGCCAGCAGCCAAGCCGGGACAGGGGTCGGGGAGCAGTACTTC. This translates into CASSQAGTGVGEQYF.

This chain connects TRBV7-2 to TRBJ1-6, with unresolved D. Germline V lookup: CDR1 SGHTA, CDR2 FQGNSA. This CDR3 is built from 16 residues. The ends were cut back, 3 bases at V and 7 bases at J, with 16 bases in the middle. The CDR3 sequence is CASSFTVVEVNSPLHF. CDR3 nucleotides: TGTGCCAGCAGCTTTACTGTCGTGGAGGTAAATTCACCCCTCCACTTT. The full variable domain, its missing parts supplied by reference TRBV7-2 and TRBJ1-6, is GAGVSQSPSNKVTEKGKDVELRCDPISGHTALYWYRQSLGQGLEFLIYFQGNSAPDKSGLPSDRFSAERTGGSVSTLTIQRTQQEDSAVYLCASSFTVVEVNSPLHFGNGTRLTVT.

V usage is TRBV18 and J usage is TRBJ1-5; perhaps TRBD1 as D (5 bases). Trimming shortened V by 5 bases and J by 3 bases, and 11 bases separated the two germline ends. This CDR3 contains 14 residues. The germline CDR1 and CDR2 sequences are KGHSH and LQKENI. The CDR3 region is CASSIRQNNQPQHF. CDR3 DNA sequence: TGTGCCAGCTCAATCAGACAGAACAATCAGCCCCAGCATTTT.